A selection of T cell receptor beta chains follows, all from one sample in a study of T-cell memory formation after mild COVID-19. TCRdb reprocessed the 5' RACE reads with MiXCR, giving one entry per CDR3 protein. The sample has approximately 570,000 distinct CDR3 sequences; about 20% are singletons. The sequenced sample was PBMCs or a T cell subset sorted from them (not recorded which). These receptors were taken from an adult woman who had mild COVID-19 (a few samples of this study predate the infection). Cell type and time point are not known. CDR3s include the opening cysteine and the closing phenylalanine or tryptophan. The order of the fields is V gene, J gene, clone size, D gene, CDR3 DNA, CDR3 protein. The D gene is left open where the match is weak. Only part of the rows carry a size: once, few, many, or a class if the clone is expanded.

TRBV7-2	TRBJ2-5	NA	TRBD2	TGTGCCAGCAGCTTGACTAGCGGGACCCGAGAGACCCAGTACTTC	CASSLTSGTRETQYF
TRBV4-3	TRBJ2-2	NA	TRBD2	TGCGCCAGCAGCCAAGTTCTCGCGGGGGGAGGGGTAAGGGCCGGGGAGCTGTTTTTT	CASSQVLAGGGVRAGELFF
TRBV6-5	TRBJ2-2	NA	NA	TGTGCCAGCAGTTACTCTGAGCCAGGGTGGCGTCCCGGGGAGCTGTTTTTT	CASSYSEPGWRPGELFF
TRBV4-1	TRBJ1-4	NA	TRBD1	TGCGCCAGCAGCCAATCGAGGGCGGCAGGGGGCGAAAAACTGTTTTTT	CASSQSRAAGGEKLFF
TRBV7-3	TRBJ2-1	NA	NA	TGTGCCAGCAGCTTAACCCCTCTCTCAGCGGATGAGCAGTTCTTC	CASSLTPLSADEQFF
TRBV12-3/TRBV12-4	TRBJ2-7	few	TRBD1	TGTGCCAGCAGTAGACCGGGACAGGTCCGCTCCTACGAGCAGTACTTC	CASSRPGQVRSYEQYF
TRBV5-6	TRBJ2-5	few	NA	TGTGCCAGCAGCCTTGGGGCAGTCCAAGAGACCCAGTACTTC	CASSLGAVQETQYF
TRBV24-1	TRBJ2-3	few	NA	TGTGCCACCCAGGGGCTTAACACAGATACGCAGTATTTT	CATQGLNTDTQYF
TRBV4-1	TRBJ2-2	NA	TRBD1	TGCGCCAGCAGGAACCGGGACAGGGAAACCGGGGAGCTGTTTTTT	CASRNRDRETGELFF
TRBV7-9	TRBJ2-1	NA	TRBD1	TGTGCCAGCAGCTCGGTCGGGACAGGGGGTTTGAATGAGCAGTTCTTC	CASSSVGTGGLNEQFF
TRBV5-1	TRBJ2-1	few	NA	TGCGCCAGCAGCCCCCAAAACAATGAGCAGTTCTTC	CASSPQNNEQFF
TRBV15	TRBJ1-1	few	TRBD1	TGTGCCACCAGCAGAGGGGGGACAGGAGTTTTGACTGAAGCTTTCTTT	CATSRGGTGVLTEAFF
TRBV7-9	TRBJ2-3	few	NA	TGTGCCAGCAGCTTAGTGGGGGAATTCGCAGATACGCAGTATTTT	CASSLVGEFADTQYF
TRBV7-3	TRBJ1-1	NA	NA	TGTGCCAGCAGCTTAGGGGGACGGATGAACACTGAAGCTTTCTTT	CASSLGGRMNTEAFF
TRBV7-2	TRBJ2-4	few	NA	TGTGCCAGCAGCCCCCGGTCGGTAGCCGAAGGTCTAAAAAACATTCAGTACTTC	CASSPRSVAEGLKNIQYF
TRBV5-1	TRBJ2-3	NA	NA	TGCGCCAGCAGCTTGGGGACTGGTCCTAGCACAGATACGCAGTATTTT	CASSLGTGPSTDTQYF
TRBV7-9	TRBJ2-5	NA	NA	TGTGCCAGCAGCTTGTTGGTGGGAGAGGAGGAGACCCAGTACTTC	CASSLLVGEEETQYF
TRBV2	TRBJ2-1	few	TRBD2	TGTGCCAGCAGTGAAAGTTTGGGACTAGCGGGAGGACGGTCCAATGAGCAGTTCTTC	CASSESLGLAGGRSNEQFF
TRBV7-8	TRBJ2-7	few	NA	TGTGCCAGCAGCTTAGCCCCGGGGGCGGGAGTGATCAGGAACGAGCAGTACTTC	CASSLAPGAGVIRNEQYF
TRBV28	TRBJ2-7	NA	TRBD2	TGTGCCAGCAGTCCCCACTCTAGCGGGTGGGGTAACGAGCAGTACTTC	CASSPHSSGWGNEQYF
TRBV19	TRBJ1-5	NA	NA	TGTGCCAGTAGTATGGTTAGCAATCAGCCCCAGCATTTT	CASSMVSNQPQHF
TRBV5-1	TRBJ1-6	few	NA	TGCGCCAGCAGCTTGGGCAGGGCCGACGACTATAATTCACCCCTCCACTTT	CASSLGRADDYNSPLHF
TRBV3-1	TRBJ1-4	few	NA	TGTGCCAGCAGCCAAGTCAGGACAGCCTTTAATGAAAAACTGTTTTTT	CASSQVRTAFNEKLFF
TRBV7-2	TRBJ2-3	few	TRBD2	TGTGCCAGCAGCTTAGTTCTAGCGGGAGGAGGGGAGACAGATACGCAGTATTTT	CASSLVLAGGGETDTQYF
TRBV4-1	TRBJ2-1	once	NA	TGCGCCAGCAATACAGGGGCAGGGAGGAATGAGCAGTTCTTC	CASNTGAGRNEQFF
TRBV12-3/TRBV12-4	TRBJ1-5	few	NA	TGTGCCAGCAGTACCGGGCCGGGCAATCAGCCCCAGCATTTT	CASSTGPGNQPQHF
TRBV30	TRBJ1-5	few	NA	TGTGCCTGGAGTGTAGACGTGGGGAGCAATCAGCCCCAGCATTTT	CAWSVDVGSNQPQHF
TRBV30	TRBJ2-3	many	NA	TGTGCCTGGTCTGTTGGGAGCACAGATACGCAGTATTTT	CAWSVGSTDTQYF
TRBV29-1	TRBJ1-2	once	NA	TGCAGCGTTTTCCTCCTGGTTTCGTTCGACGGCTACACCTTC	CSVFLLVSFDGYTF
TRBV18	TRBJ2-7	NA	NA	TGTGCCAGCTCACCACCTGAGTCCTACGAGCAGTACTTC	CASSPPESYEQYF
TRBV30	TRBJ2-2	NA	NA	TGTGCCTGGAGTGACGTAGGAGCCGGGGAGCTGTTTTTT	CAWSDVGAGELFF
TRBV19	TRBJ1-1	NA	NA	TGTGCCAGTAATAGGCGCTCTGAAGCTTTCTTT	CASNRRSEAFF
TRBV20-1	TRBJ2-5	NA	NA	TGCAGTGCTATGAGGGGGGGGCTAGAGACCCAGTACTTC	CSAMRGGLETQYF
TRBV10-3	TRBJ1-5	few	NA	TGTGCCATCAGTGAGTCGATAGGGCAGCCCCAGCATTTT	CAISESIGQPQHF
TRBV11-3	TRBJ2-5	few	NA	TGTGCCAGCAGCTTAGAAATCGGCAGCCACGGGGAGACCCAGTACTTC	CASSLEIGSHGETQYF
TRBV6-1	TRBJ2-2	few	NA	TGTGCCAGCAGTGAGACTTACGGGGACGTCGGGGACCTGTTTTTT	CASSETYGDVGDLFF
TRBV7-6	TRBJ1-6	once	NA	TGTGCCAGCAGCTCGCGCGGCTCCTATAATTCACCCCTCCACTTT	CASSSRGSYNSPLHF
TRBV18	TRBJ1-1	NA	NA	TGTGCCAGCTCACCACCAGGCGGTGAAGCTTTCTTT	CASSPPGGEAFF
TRBV19	TRBJ2-4	NA	NA	TGTGCCAGTACGGGGATAGCCAAAAACATTCAGTACTTC	CASTGIAKNIQYF
TRBV5-6	TRBJ2-7	few	NA	TGTGCCAGCAGCTGGGGGATCTCCTCCTCCTACGAGCAGTACTTC	CASSWGISSSYEQYF
TRBV6-1	TRBJ1-2	NA	NA	TGTGCCAGCAGTGTCGCAGTGGAAGGCTACACCTTC	CASSVAVEGYTF
TRBV5-5	TRBJ2-1	NA	NA	TGTGCCAGCAGCTCAGAGACCCTTGGCGGGACCTACAATGAGCAGTTCTTC	CASSSETLGGTYNEQFF
TRBV4-1	TRBJ2-2	few	NA	TGCGCCAGCAGCCAAACGCGGGGAAAGACCGGGGAGCTGTTTTTT	CASSQTRGKTGELFF
TRBV3-1	TRBJ2-7	many	NA	TGTGCCAGCAGCCTCGGACACGCTTACGAGCAGTACTTC	CASSLGHAYEQYF
TRBV19	TRBJ2-1	few	TRBD1	TGTGCCAGCCTCGGGACAGGGGGTTCCTACAATGAGCAGTTCTTC	CASLGTGGSYNEQFF
TRBV7-2	TRBJ2-2	NA	TRBD2	TGTGCCAGCAGCGTCACTAGCGGGAGTTACGGCGGGGAGCTGTTTTTT	CASSVTSGSYGGELFF
TRBV6-1	TRBJ2-7	once	TRBD1	TGTGCCAGCAGGGGGGCAGGGGGCTACGAGCAGTACTTC	CASRGAGGYEQYF
TRBV6-1	TRBJ2-5	NA	NA	TGTGCCAGCAGTGAATCCAAGGTCGGGACCCAGTACTTC	CASSESKVGTQYF
TRBV29-1	TRBJ1-1	NA	NA	TGCAGCGCCTGCTGGGGGAACACTGAAGCTTTCTTT	CSACWGNTEAFF
TRBV5-1	TRBJ2-3	NA	NA	TGCGCCAGCCTCCTTCGGGATACGCAGTATTTT	CASLLRDTQYF
TRBV9	TRBJ2-1	few	TRBD2	TGTGCCAGCAGCGTACAGCTAGCGGGAGTACCCAATGAGCAGTTCTTC	CASSVQLAGVPNEQFF
TRBV27	TRBJ2-7	few	NA	TGTGCCAGCAGTTTATCGCAACCGGGCCCCTACGAGCAGTACTTC	CASSLSQPGPYEQYF
TRBV6-1	TRBJ1-5	NA	TRBD1	TGTGCCAGCAGTGAAGCTATGGGGACAGGGCTTAAGCCCCAGCATTTT	CASSEAMGTGLKPQHF
TRBV24-1	TRBJ1-1	NA	NA	TGTGCCACCAGTGAAGAGGTGGGCACTGAAGCTTTCTTT	CATSEEVGTEAFF